These T cell receptor beta chains were read from a single sample in a study of blood T cell repertoires in COVID-19. Measured with immunoSEQ multiplex PCR; TCRdb has only the in-frame clones, and not every one. The sample holds about 380,000 clones; more than 70% are singletons and the top ten take 1% to 1.5%. Sequencing was performed on PBMCs or T cells enriched from blood (not recorded which). These receptor sequences come from a man aged 25-45 years who had recovered from COVID-19. Each CDR3 is given with its conserved first and last residue. The D gene is left open where the match is weak. Rows may omit the clone size; those that give it use once, few, many or a size class.

once	TRBV7-9	-	TRBJ1-2	TGTGCCAGCACCCGGGACAATCCAGGCTACACCTTC	CASTRDNPGYTF
-	TRBV24-1	-	TRBJ1-1	TGTGCCACCAGTGACCCGATATCGACGGGTGAAGCTTTCTTT	CATSDPISTGEAFF
-	TRBV4-1	-	TRBJ2-5	TGCGCCAGCAGCCAAGCCCCGTACCAAGAGACCCAGTACTTC	CASSQAPYQETQYF
-	TRBV5-1	-	TRBJ2-3	TGCGCCAGCAGCTTGGGGGGGCGTGGCACGCAGTATTTT	CASSLGGRGTQYF
few	TRBV5-4	-	TRBJ1-5	TGTGCCAGCAGCATTGACAGTAATCAGCCCCAGCATTTT	CASSIDSNQPQHF
-	TRBV5-1	-	TRBJ1-3	TGCGCCAGCAGCTTGGGACAGCACTCTGGAAACACCATATATTTT	CASSLGQHSGNTIYF
-	TRBV30	TRBD1	TRBJ2-7	TGTGCCTGGGGGGGACAGGGCCGCGAGCAGTACTTC	CAWGGQGREQYF
-	TRBV6-6	TRBD1	TRBJ2-2	TGTGCCAGCACGACAGGGTCATTCGGGGAGCTGTTTTTT	CASTTGSFGELFF
-	TRBV19	-	TRBJ2-3	TGTGCCAGTACCCCGTATATGGGGGGAAATACGCAGTATTTT	CASTPYMGGNTQYF
-	TRBV7-6	-	TRBJ2-3	TGTGCCAGCAGCAGAAGGACAGACACAGATACGCAGTATTTT	CASSRRTDTDTQYF
-	TRBV12-3/TRBV12-4	-	TRBJ1-6	TGTGCCAGCAGTAGCCGGAGCCTGGCACCCCTCCACTTT	CASSSRSLAPLHF
-	TRBV7-6	-	TRBJ1-2	TGTGCCAGCAGTTTCGACCCTCGACACGGAAATGGCTACACCTTC	CASSFDPRHGNGYTF
-	TRBV27	TRBD1	TRBJ2-3	TGTGCCAGCACCCTTGGGACAGGTCGCACAGATACGCAGTATTTT	CASTLGTGRTDTQYF
-	TRBV5-4	-	TRBJ2-1	TGTGCCAGCAGCTTGATAGCGACCGTCTACAATGAGCAGTTCTTC	CASSLIATVYNEQFF
-	TRBV27	-	TRBJ1-2	TGTGCCAGCAGTTTATCCACAGGGACGACCGGTGGCTACACCTTC	CASSLSTGTTGGYTF
-	TRBV27	-	TRBJ1-2	TGTGCCAGCAGTTTAGGTAGAGGAAACTATGGCTACACCTTC	CASSLGRGNYGYTF
-	TRBV21-1	-	TRBJ2-6	TGTGCCAGCAGCACAAAGATGGAGGGGCCTTTGCCTCTCCTCTCTGGGGCCAACGTCCTGACTTTC	CASSTKMEGPLPLLSGANVLTF
-	TRBV5-4	TRBD1	TRBJ1-2	TGTGCCAGCAGCTCCGGACAGGGGAATAACTATGGCTACACCTTC	CASSSGQGNNYGYTF
-	TRBV12-3/TRBV12-4	-	TRBJ1-2	TGTGCCAGCACGAAGGACAGCAACTTCGGCTACACCTTC	CASTKDSNFGYTF
-	TRBV4-1	-	TRBJ1-6	TGCGCCAGCAGCCAAGCGACAGGTGGAGACTCCTATAATTCACCCCTCCACTTT	CASSQATGGDSYNSPLHF
-	TRBV11-2	-	TRBJ2-5	TGTGCCAGCAGCTTAGGGCATAAGGAGACCCAGTACTTC	CASSLGHKETQYF
-	TRBV3-1/TRBV3-2	TRBD1	TRBJ2-7	TGTGCCAGCAGCCAAGATGGGACAGGGCAGTACTTC	CASSQDGTGQYF
-	TRBV24-1	-	TRBJ2-5	TGTGCCACCAGTGATCCTCGGACAGCCGCGGGGACCCAGTACTTC	CATSDPRTAAGTQYF
-	TRBV28	-	TRBJ1-5	TGTGCCAGCAGGGGAGGGGGAGGAGAGCCCCAGCATTTT	CASRGGGGEPQHF
-	TRBV24-1	-	TRBJ1-3	TGTGCCACCAGTGATTTGACTAGCGGAAACACCATATATTTT	CATSDLTSGNTIYF
-	TRBV29-1	TRBD1	TRBJ2-1	TGCAGCGTTGTGACAGGGGGTCTAAAGTTCTTC	CSVVTGGLKFF
-	TRBV12-5	TRBD1	TRBJ1-1	TGTGCTAGTGGTATGACAGGGAAAGCTTTCTTT	CASGMTGKAFF
-	TRBV19	-	TRBJ1-5	TGTGCCAGTAGTATAATCGCAGGGGGCAATCAGCCCCAGCATTTT	CASSIIAGGNQPQHF
few	TRBV6-5	TRBD1	TRBJ1-1	TGTGCCAGCAGTAGACAGGGGGCGCGTACTGAAGCTTTCTTT	CASSRQGARTEAFF
-	TRBV30	-	TRBJ1-6	TGTGCCTGGAGTGCCGGTGGTAATTCACCCCTCCACTTT	CAWSAGGNSPLHF
once	TRBV4-2	-	TRBJ1-1	TGTGCCAGCAGCCAGTACGGGATGGGGAACACTGAAGCTTTCTTT	CASSQYGMGNTEAFF
-	TRBV4-1	-	TRBJ1-2	TGCGCCAGCAGCCAAGCGGGACTTCTTAATTATGGCTACACCTTC	CASSQAGLLNYGYTF
-	TRBV3-1/TRBV3-2	-	TRBJ1-1	TGTGCCAGCAGCCAAGACCGCCTTCGGGCTTTCTTT	CASSQDRLRAFF
-	TRBV9	-	TRBJ1-6	TGTGCCAGCAGCGTAGACAGTAATTCACCCCTCCACTTT	CASSVDSNSPLHF
-	TRBV5-1	TRBD1	TRBJ2-1	TGCGCCAGCAGCACCGGACAGGTGGAGTTCTTC	CASSTGQVEFF
-	TRBV5-4	TRBD2	TRBJ2-4	TGTGCCAGCAGCCGGGACTACTTAGCCAAAAACATTCAGTACTTC	CASSRDYLAKNIQYF
-	TRBV19	-	TRBJ1-2	TGTGCCAGTAGTCCGCCGGGTAACTATGGCTACACCTTC	CASSPPGNYGYTF
-	TRBV7-9	-	TRBJ1-1	TGTGCCAGCAGCTTAGACCTCAGGAACACTGAAGCTTTCTTT	CASSLDLRNTEAFF
-	TRBV3-1/TRBV3-2	TRBD2	TRBJ2-2	TGTGCCAGCAGCCCGAGGGGACTAGCGGGCACCGGGGAGCTGTTTTTT	CASSPRGLAGTGELFF
-	TRBV3-1/TRBV3-2	-	TRBJ2-1	TGTGCCAGCAGCCAAGGGGGGCTTTCCTACAATGAGCAGTTCTTC	CASSQGGLSYNEQFF
-	TRBV7-8	TRBD2	TRBJ2-1	TGTGCCAGCAGCTCTAGACTAGCCTCCTACAATGAGCAGTTCTTC	CASSSRLASYNEQFF
-	TRBV12-3/TRBV12-4	-	TRBJ1-2	TGTGCCAGCAGCGCCCAGGGGCGCTATGGCTACACCTTC	CASSAQGRYGYTF
-	TRBV19	TRBD1	TRBJ1-1	TGTGCCAGTAAATCAACAGGGGGCACCTCGGGTGAAGCTTTCTTT	CASKSTGGTSGEAFF
-	TRBV5-1	-	TRBJ1-5	TGCGCCAGCAGCTTGGAGGGGTTTGGCAATCAGCCCCAGCATTTT	CASSLEGFGNQPQHF
few	TRBV4-1	TRBD2	TRBJ2-2	TGCGCCAGCAGCCAAGCTGCCGGGGGGGCGGACACCGGGGAGCTGTTTTTT	CASSQAAGGADTGELFF
-	TRBV9	-	TRBJ2-7	TGTGCCAGCAGCGTAGGTCCGGCGGGCGAGCAGTACTTC	CASSVGPAGEQYF
few	TRBV12-3/TRBV12-4	-	TRBJ1-1	TGTGCCAGCAAGGGACTGGACGACACTGAAGCTTTCTTT	CASKGLDDTEAFF
-	TRBV12-3/TRBV12-4	TRBD1	TRBJ1-1	TGTGCCAGCAGTTTGTGGGACAGTGAAGCTTTCTTT	CASSLWDSEAFF